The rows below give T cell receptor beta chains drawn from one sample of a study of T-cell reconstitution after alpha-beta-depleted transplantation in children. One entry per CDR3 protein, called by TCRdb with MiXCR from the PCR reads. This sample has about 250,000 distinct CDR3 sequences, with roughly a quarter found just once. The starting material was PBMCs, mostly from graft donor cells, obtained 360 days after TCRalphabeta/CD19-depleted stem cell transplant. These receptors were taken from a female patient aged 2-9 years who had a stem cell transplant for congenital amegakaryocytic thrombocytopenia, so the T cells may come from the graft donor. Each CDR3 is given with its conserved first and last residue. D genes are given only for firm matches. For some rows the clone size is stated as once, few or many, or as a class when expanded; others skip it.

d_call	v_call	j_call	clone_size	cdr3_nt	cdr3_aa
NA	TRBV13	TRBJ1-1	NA	TGTGCCAGCAGCTTAGCCTCCAAACACCACATGAACACTGAAGCTTTCTTT	CASSLASKHHMNTEAFF
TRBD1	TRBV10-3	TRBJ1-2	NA	TGTGCCATCAAAGTCCCGACAGGGGAAAATGGCTACACCTTC	CAIKVPTGENGYTF
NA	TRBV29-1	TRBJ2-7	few	TGCAGCGTGGGCATTTCGAGCTCCTACGAGCAGTACTTC	CSVGISSSYEQYF
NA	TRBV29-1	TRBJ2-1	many	TGCAGCGTTGGCAGGCCCGCGACTGAGCAGTTCTTC	CSVGRPATEQFF
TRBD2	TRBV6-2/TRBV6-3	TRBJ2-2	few	TGTGCCAGCAGTTACTTGGGACTAAGCACCGGGGAGCTGTTTTTT	CASSYLGLSTGELFF
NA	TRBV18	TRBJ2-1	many	TGTGCCAGCTCACCACTAGCGGAGAACTACAATGAGCAGTTCTTC	CASSPLAENYNEQFF
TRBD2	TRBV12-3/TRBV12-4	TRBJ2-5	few	TGTGCCAGCAGTTTCCGGGGGGTAGAGACCCAGTACTTC	CASSFRGVETQYF
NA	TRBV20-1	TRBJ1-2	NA	TGCAGTGCTAGAGATCTGAAGCGGTATGGCTACACCTTC	CSARDLKRYGYTF
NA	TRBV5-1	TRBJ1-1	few	TGCGCCAGCAGCTTGTCTCGGGGAACCAAAATGAACACTGAAGCTTTCTTT	CASSLSRGTKMNTEAFF
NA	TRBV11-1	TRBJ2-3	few	TGTGCCAGCAGCTTCTCCAGAGCAGATACGCAGTATTTT	CASSFSRADTQYF
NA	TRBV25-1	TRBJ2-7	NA	TGTGCCAGCAGTGAATACGGCTACGAGCAGTACTTC	CASSEYGYEQYF
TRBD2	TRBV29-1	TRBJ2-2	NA	TGCAGCGTCGCCCTAGCGGCCGGGGAGCTGTTTTTT	CSVALAAGELFF
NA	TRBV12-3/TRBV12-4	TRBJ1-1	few	TGTGCCAGCACTAGACACAGGGTGACTGAAGCTTTCTTT	CASTRHRVTEAFF
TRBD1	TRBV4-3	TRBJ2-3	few	TGCGCCAGCAGCGCACAGGGGAAGAGAGATACGCAGTATTTT	CASSAQGKRDTQYF
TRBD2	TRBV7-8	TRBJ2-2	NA	TGTGCCAGCAGCTCCTTAGCGGGAGATAGTGCCGGGGAGCTGTTTTTT	CASSSLAGDSAGELFF
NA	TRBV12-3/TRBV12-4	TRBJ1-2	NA	TGTGCCAGCAGGATAACAGGGGGCTACACCTTC	CASRITGGYTF
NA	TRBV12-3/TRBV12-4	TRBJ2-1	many	TGTGCCAGCAGCGATGAATCCTACAATGAGCAGTTCTTC	CASSDESYNEQFF
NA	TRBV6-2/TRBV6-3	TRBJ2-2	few	TGTGCCAGCACCGCTCTGGGAATCTTCACCGGGGAGCTGTTTTTT	CASTALGIFTGELFF
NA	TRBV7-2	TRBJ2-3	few	TGTGCCAGCAGCTTAGCGTTCAGGGATCGCCTTAACACAGATACGCAGTATTTT	CASSLAFRDRLNTDTQYF
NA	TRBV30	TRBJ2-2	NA	TGTGCCTGGCTCCCTGTGGGGGGCAGGGGGATGGCCGGGGAGCTGTTTTTT	CAWLPVGGRGMAGELFF
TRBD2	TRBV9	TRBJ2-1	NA	TGTGCCAGCAGCGTCCGGGGTAGCGGGAGCAATGAGCAGTTCTTC	CASSVRGSGSNEQFF
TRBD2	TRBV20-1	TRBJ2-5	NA	TGCAGTGCTAGACCAAGCGGGGGCGGTTGGGAGACCCAGTACTTC	CSARPSGGGWETQYF
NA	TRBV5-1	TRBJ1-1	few	TGCGCCAGCAGCCCGGATGTGGACACTGAAGCTTTCTTT	CASSPDVDTEAFF
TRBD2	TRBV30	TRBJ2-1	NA	TGTGCCTGGAAGGGACTAGCGGGATACAATGAGCAGTTCTTC	CAWKGLAGYNEQFF
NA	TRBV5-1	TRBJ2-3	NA	TGCGCCAGCAGCTTGGAATATAGCACAGATACGCAGTATTTT	CASSLEYSTDTQYF
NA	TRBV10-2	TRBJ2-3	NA	TGCGCCAGCAGTGAGTCGGAACGGTCCTACACAGATACGCAGTATTTT	CASSESERSYTDTQYF
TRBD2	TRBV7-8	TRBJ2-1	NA	TGTGCCAGCAGCTTATTCCGACTAGCGGGATATTGGGACCTTTACAATGAGCAGTTCTTC	CASSLFRLAGYWDLYNEQFF
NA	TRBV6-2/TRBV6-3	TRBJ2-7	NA	TGTGCCAGCAGTTACCGTCCCAGTAGGACGGACGAGCAGTACTTC	CASSYRPSRTDEQYF
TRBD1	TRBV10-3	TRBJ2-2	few	TGTGCCATCAGAGGACAGGGGGCCGGGGAGCTGTTTTTT	CAIRGQGAGELFF
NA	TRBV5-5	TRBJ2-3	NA	TGTGCCAGCAGCACCCTTCTAAGTCCTCTAGATACGCAGTATTTT	CASSTLLSPLDTQYF
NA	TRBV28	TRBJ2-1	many	TGTGCCAGCAGTTTTAGTAAACCGGGATCCCCTATACACAATGAGCAGTTCTTC	CASSFSKPGSPIHNEQFF
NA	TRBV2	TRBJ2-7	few	TGTGCCAGCAGTGAAGCTGAGACCTTTGGCGAGCAGTACTTC	CASSEAETFGEQYF
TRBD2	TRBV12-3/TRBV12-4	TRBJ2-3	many	TGTGCCAGCAGGCGGGGGGACACAGATACGCAGTATTTT	CASRRGDTDTQYF
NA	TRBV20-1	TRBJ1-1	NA	TGCAGTGCTCCGGACCTAGGACCTTACACTGAAGCTTTCTTT	CSAPDLGPYTEAFF
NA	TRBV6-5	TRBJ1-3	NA	TGTGCCAGCAGTTACTCGAGTCGGTCTGGAAACACCATATATTTT	CASSYSSRSGNTIYF
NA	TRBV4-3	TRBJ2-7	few	TGCGCCAGCAGCCACAGACTCGACACCCCCTACGAGCAGTACTTC	CASSHRLDTPYEQYF
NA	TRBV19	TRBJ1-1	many	TGTGCCAGTAAGGCCAGGAGAATGAACACTGAAGCTTTCTTT	CASKARRMNTEAFF
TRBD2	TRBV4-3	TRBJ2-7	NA	TGCGCCAGCAGCCAAGAGGGGGGGAGTTCCTACGAGCAGTACTTC	CASSQEGGSSYEQYF
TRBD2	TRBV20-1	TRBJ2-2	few	TGCAGTGCTAGAGCGGGGGGTACGGACGGGGAGCTGTTTTTT	CSARAGGTDGELFF
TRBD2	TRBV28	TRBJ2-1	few	TGTGCCAGCAGCGCCGGGGGGTCAGTAAATGAGCAGTTCTTC	CASSAGGSVNEQFF
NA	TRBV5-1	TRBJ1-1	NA	TGCGCCAGCAGCCCTCTATCGGTGAACACTGAAGCTTTCTTT	CASSPLSVNTEAFF
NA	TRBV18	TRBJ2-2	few	TGTGCCAGCTCACCAGGGCGAGGAGCCGGGGAGCTGTTTTTT	CASSPGRGAGELFF
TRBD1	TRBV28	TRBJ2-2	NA	TGTGCCAGCAGTTTATGGGGACAGGGCGTCGGAATGACCGGGGAGCTGTTTTTT	CASSLWGQGVGMTGELFF
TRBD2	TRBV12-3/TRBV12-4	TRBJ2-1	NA	TGTGCCAGCAGTTTAGTTGCTAGCGGGGACTACAATGAGCAGTTCTTC	CASSLVASGDYNEQFF
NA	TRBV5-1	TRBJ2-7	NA	TGCGCCAGCAGCTTGGGTGAAGGAGAGCAGTACTTC	CASSLGEGEQYF
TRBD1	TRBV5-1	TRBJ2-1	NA	TGCGCCAGCAGCCTACAGACAGGGAGCTCCTACAATGAGCAGTTCTTC	CASSLQTGSSYNEQFF
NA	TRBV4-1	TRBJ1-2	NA	TGCGCCAGCAGCCAAGATGGGCGTCTGGGGTATGGCTACACCTTC	CASSQDGRLGYGYTF
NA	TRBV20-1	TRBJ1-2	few	TGCAGAGATAGTGCACCTACAGGTCGTAACTATGGCTACACCTTC	CRDSAPTGRNYGYTF
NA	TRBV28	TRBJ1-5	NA	TGTGCCAGCAGTTTCGCCGCCAGGGTGATTAGCAATCAGCCCCAGCATTTT	CASSFAARVISNQPQHF
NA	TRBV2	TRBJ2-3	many	TGTGCCAGCAGGAAGAGGGGAGTAGATACGCAGTATTTT	CASRKRGVDTQYF
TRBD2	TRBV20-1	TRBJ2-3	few	TGCAGTGCCCCCGGACTAGCGGGGGCCGACACAGATACGCAGTATTTT	CSAPGLAGADTDTQYF
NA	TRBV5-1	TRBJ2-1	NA	TGCGCCAGTTGGGACACCATTTATTACAATGAGCAGTTCTTC	CASWDTIYYNEQFF